Many counts were recorded for the clone carrying this T cell receptor beta chain. The antigen is undetermined. The data originate from a study of early T cells in non-severe SARS-CoV-2 infection. Study background: Unpaired chains resulted from sequencing bulk RNA of unsorted whole blood. Overall study results and limits: VDJdb matching skewed toward anti-spike CD8 responses, missing private and CD4 specificities.

The length of the CDR3 is 16 residues. V was pared by 5 bases and J by 4 bases, with 21 bases between. From germline, CDR1 is SGHVS and CDR2 FQNEAQ. Unique molecular identifiers were added to individual cDNA molecules. TCRdb processed the 5' RACE reads anew with MiXCR; each CDR3 protein has one entry. Altogether more than 75,000 distinct CDR3 sequences are present, over 10% being singletons, with the ten largest covering around 6%. The receptor comes from an adult who was a healthcare worker with PCR-confirmed SARS-CoV-2 infection or an uninfected control (not recorded which). The chain recombines TRBV7-8 with TRBJ2-7; TRBD1 might be the D (6 bases). Sequencing input: whole blood. In DNA form, the CDR3 reads TGTGCCAGCAGCCGGAGACTCCGGGACACCCTTTACGAGCAGTACTTC. As protein: CASSRRLRDTLYEQYF.